The rows below give T cell receptor beta chains drawn from one sample of a study of blood T cell repertoires in COVID-19. TCRdb's table, derived via immunoSEQ multiplex PCR, lists solely in-frame clones and lacks some. The data contain approximately 150,000 clones, around 89% of them singletons. The sequenced sample was peripheral blood. These TCRs come from a young man with COVID-19, enrolled during active disease. Each CDR3 is given with its conserved first and last residue.

TRBV28,CASSFRGSSPRQGNTIYF
TRBV5-4,CASSWGGGRSSEQYF
TRBV28,CASSLYRPSGAEETQYF
TRBV12-3/TRBV12-4,CASSSGGTDTQYF
TRBV4-2,CASSQMPVPNYGYTF
TRBV10-3,CAISPSGRTEAFF
TRBV9,CASSVGGGGNTGELFF
TRBV5-4,CASNNKGQEEKLLF
TRBV30,CAWTDNEKLFF
TRBV7-6,CASSLADSGSIGRADTQYF
TRBV5-4,CASSMGGGANVLTF
TRBV5-4,CASSSNREYGYTF
TRBV7-6,CASSLRGTVAPVETQYF
TRBV19,CASSPGGGAGTEAFF
TRBV21-1,CASSNGQAGELFF
TRBV10-3,CAISGFPGQGNEQFF
TRBV11-2,CASTAGLSSYNEQFF
TRBV5-1,CASSFRGPNYGYTF
TRBV19,CASSFSGTSYNEQFF
TRBV7-9,CASSLMAAQETQYF
TRBV28,CATLTENTEAFF
TRBV28,CASSQRGQQFF
TRBV4-3,CASSQLAGRSYEQYF
TRBV27,CASSSFGGAGGYEQYF
TRBV7-9,CASSLPLDSEQYF
TRBV5-4,CASSSVPDRATYGYTF
TRBV5-4,CASSWTGTSSDEQYF
TRBV15,CATSARQGTAYEQYF
TRBV5-5,CASSLGRNTEAFF
TRBV11-3,CASSLIATDTQYF
TRBV19,CASSNRGGDEQFF
TRBV3-1/TRBV3-2,CASSQDSGRMQQYF
TRBV7-2,CASSLGPRSTQYF
TRBV13,CASSLSTSGRAYEQYF
TRBV10-2,CASSDYQGADTQYF
TRBV3-1/TRBV3-2,CASSQAGSTDTQYF
TRBV9,CASSPSGNSYNEQFF
TRBV5-6,CASSLVTGGKVETQYF
TRBV7-9,CASSALDRVSYEQYF
TRBV19,CASSFLDRLNEQFF
TRBV5-5,CASSLVGQGRNEQFF
TRBV18,CASSPIGQFNYGYTF
TRBV7-2,CASSLVWGPNQPQHF
TRBV2,CASDRVAKNIQYF
TRBV13,CASSGSGTGGYEQYF
TRBV27,CASSLTQPGQDFLGNTIYF
TRBV4-3,CASSQASKGTEAFF
TRBV28,CASSLWSSRGGFF
TRBV10-3,CAISEEAGGYEQYF
TRBV5-4,CASSLDGSFSAGIQYF
TRBV19,CASTSTSGRRNTGELFF
TRBV6-5,CASSLGQPRPEKLFF
TRBV5-1,CASSLSRSSYNEQFF
TRBV27,CASSPVGQVLFYEQYF
TRBV9,CASSGGIEQFF
TRBV19,CASSRSVASGSYEQYF
TRBV5-6,CASSPLGGNEQFF
TRBV2,CASSEDLAGGYEQYF